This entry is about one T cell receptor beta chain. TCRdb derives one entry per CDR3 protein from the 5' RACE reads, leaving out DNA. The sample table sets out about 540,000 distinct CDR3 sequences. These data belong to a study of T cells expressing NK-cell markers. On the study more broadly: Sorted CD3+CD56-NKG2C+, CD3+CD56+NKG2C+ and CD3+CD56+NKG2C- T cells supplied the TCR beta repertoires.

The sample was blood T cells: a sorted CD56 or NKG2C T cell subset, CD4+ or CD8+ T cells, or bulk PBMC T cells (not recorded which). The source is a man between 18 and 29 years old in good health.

CDR3 protein: CASSASGTSEIRLGELFF. The rearrangement uses TRBV13 and TRBJ2-2; TCRdb's D call, TRBD2, is unchecked because there is no DNA. Germline V gives CDR1 PRHDT, CDR2 FYEKMQ (reference sequence). CDR3 length: 18 amino acids.